The clone carrying this T cell receptor beta chain was counted between two and nine times. Its matching antigen is unknown. This specimen includes other DNA sequences encoding the same CDR3. This specimen belongs to a study of beta chain features in type 1 diabetes. Whole-study results and caveats: When Type 1 diabetes patients were examined, their TCRB CDR3s proved moderately but significantly shorter in all four CD4+ subsets.

Germline-derived CDR1 and CDR2 are SGHRS and YFSETQ. The CDR3 runs to 11 residues. The V end lost 0 bases, the J end lost 10 bases, and 5 bases lay between the germline ends. All of the isolated RNA was reverse transcribed, so expressed TCRB transcripts were sequenced. Sequencing was performed with immunoSEQ multiplex PCR; in TCRdb, only in-frame clones are kept and a portion is missing. The table lists 630,000 or so clones, around 15% of them singletons. The rearrangement uses TRBV5-1 and TRBJ2-1; no definite D call. The sample was naive CD4+ T cells from blood. The receptor was isolated from a man aged 18 to 29 with type 1 diabetes. CDR3 loop: CASSLEYEQFF. CDR3 coding DNA: TGCGCCAGCAGCTTGGAATACGAGCAGTTCTTC.